This T cell receptor beta chain comes out of a study of cytomegalovirus exposure and HLA in healthy donors. Whole-study results and caveats: TCR beta sequences reportedly predicted most subjects' HLA-A and HLA-B alleles accurately. As was reported, the classifier diagnosed cytomegalovirus status with high specificity and sensitivity.

As for this clone: Its antigen is currently unknown.

Primers included in the PCR were 60 Vbeta and 13 Jbeta primers. Measured with immunoSEQ multiplex PCR; TCRdb has only the in-frame clones, and not every one. The sample includes 90,000 or so clones, approximately 80% of them seen just once. This CDR3 is built from 14 residues. The V end was cut by 5 bases, the J end by 3 bases, with 14 bases between. Germline V lookup: CDR1 ENHRY, CDR2 SYGVKD. The chain combines TRBV10-3 with TRBJ2-7; possible D gene TRBD2, 5 bases. Sequenced: PBMCs. The clonotype comes from a woman in her fifties or sixties in good health and CMV-seropositive. The CDR3 protein is CAISPQRTRYEQYF. The CDR3 DNA follows: TGTGCCATCAGTCCCCAGCGGACTCGCTACGAGCAGTACTTC.